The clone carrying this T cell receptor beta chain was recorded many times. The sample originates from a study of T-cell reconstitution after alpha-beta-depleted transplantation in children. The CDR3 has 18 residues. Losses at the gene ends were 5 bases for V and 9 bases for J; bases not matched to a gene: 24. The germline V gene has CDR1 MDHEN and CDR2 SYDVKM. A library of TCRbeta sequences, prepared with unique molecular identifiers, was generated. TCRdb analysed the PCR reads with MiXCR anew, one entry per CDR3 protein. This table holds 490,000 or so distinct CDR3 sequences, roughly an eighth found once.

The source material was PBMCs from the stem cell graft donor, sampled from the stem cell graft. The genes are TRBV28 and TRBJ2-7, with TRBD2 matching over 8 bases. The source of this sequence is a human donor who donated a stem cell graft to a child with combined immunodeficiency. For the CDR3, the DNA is TGTGCCAGCAGTGCCGTCGTCGGGAGGGCGCCTCTCTTTTCCGTGCAGTACTTC. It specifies CASSAVVGRAPLFSVQYF.